Sequencing of this T cell receptor (beta chain) was carried out in a study of blood T cells in healthy people across ages. Turning to the study itself: Capture by template switching was about one barcoded beta molecule per two T cells. Study-wide results and limits: Higher diversity and more naive CD4+ cells were features of long-lived donors, compared to aged donors. CMV infection status of these donors was not known.

Concerning this clonotype: Its specificity is not known.

With each sample, at least 6 micrograms of total RNA were extracted. The CDR3 is 15 amino acids. Trimming took 5 bases from V and 5 from J; bases not matched to a gene: 8. The germline gives CDR1 SNHLY, CDR2 FYNNEI. Using a J-beta primer mix together with a sample-barcoded 5' primer, a second PCR was run for roughly 7 to 12 cycles. TCRdb passed the 5' RACE reads through MiXCR, listing each CDR3 protein once. The table records about 1,800,000 distinct CDR3 sequences, roughly 27% of them present only once. The TCR was taken from a woman in her twenties or thirties in good health. Specimen: blood. J is TRBJ2-2 and V is TRBV2; 7 nucleotides line up with TRBD2. CDR3 DNA: TGTGCCAGCAGTTCGAGCGGGGCCAGGACCGGGGAGCTGTTTTTT. This sequence encodes CASSSSGARTGELFF. Supplemented by reference TRBV2 and TRBJ2-2, the full variable domain reads EPEVTQTPSHQVTQMGQEVILRCVPISNHLYFYWYRQILGQKVEFLVSFYNNEISEKSEIFDDQFSVERPDGSNFTLKIRSTKLEDSAMYFCASSSSGARTGELFFGEGSRLTVL.